A single T cell receptor (beta chain) is shown here with its context. Some clones are missing from TCRdb's copy, which holds only in-frame ones; the method was immunoSEQ multiplex PCR. Altogether tens of thousands of clones are present, around 79% being singletons, with the ten largest covering over 5.5%. The data stem from a study of blood T cell repertoires in COVID-19. CDR1 is MNHNS, CDR2 SASEGT, per germline. The CDR3 is 15 amino acids. Trimming removed 2 bases at V and 4 bases at J, with 14 bases between. The specimen sequenced was peripheral blood. This sequence joins TRBV6-1 and TRBJ2-5; D call uncertain. The receptor was isolated from a man over 45 with active or convalescent COVID-19. This chain's CDR3 is CASSEIQAPGETQYF. DNA for the CDR3: TGTGCCAGCAGTGAAATCCAGGCCCCAGGAGAGACCCAGTACTTC.